This entry features one TCR beta chain sequence. Its antigen is unknown. This CDR3 is 17 amino acids long. With 0 bases clipped from V and 2 bases from J, the junction kept 6 bases outside the gene matches. Per the germline V gene, CDR1 is SGHRS and CDR2 is YFSETQ. The PCR had 60 Vbeta and 13 Jbeta primers. Assay used: immunoSEQ multiplex PCR; TCRdb lists only in-frame clones, some missing. The table has 200,000 or so clones, about 85% seen once. This specimen comes from a study of cytomegalovirus exposure and HLA in healthy donors. Study-level points and caveats: Association of a missense DCLRE1C variant with TCR beta V- and J-gene trimming was reported in a later analysis. Several of the most significant clusters appeared, in a later analysis, to be linked to common viral pathogens.

The sample comprised PBMCs. The TCR was taken from a man aged 50 to 59 in good health and CMV-seronegative. V and J are TRBV5-1 and TRBJ2-1, with 9 bases identical to TRBD2. CDR3 in amino acids: CASSLAGERGAYNEQFF. In DNA form, the CDR3 reads TGCGCCAGCAGCTTGGCCGGGGAGCGGGGGGCCTACAATGAGCAGTTCTTC. Supplemented by reference TRBV5-1 and TRBJ2-1, the full variable domain reads KAGVTQTPRYLIKTRGQQVTLSCSPISGHRSVSWYQQTPGQGLQFLFEYFSETQRNKGNFPGRFSGRQFSNSRSEMNVSTLELGDSALYLCASSLAGERGAYNEQFFGPGTRLTVL.